Shown below are 29 T cell receptor beta chains from a single sample sequenced in a study of tumor-infiltrating lymphocytes in primary liver carcinoma. The investigators made TCR beta cDNA from 400 to 550 ng total RNA, using a constant-region primer. Three nested multiplex PCR rounds, a slightly modified ARM-PCR method, built the TCR beta libraries. Primers for the first two PCR rounds were TRBV1-TRBV30 forward primers and a C-beta reverse primer (about 10 cycles per round). Using its own MiXCR run on the multiplex PCR reads, TCRdb lists one record per CDR3 protein. The table shows approximately 88,000 distinct CDR3 sequences, with around 68% occurring only once. Co-extraction of RNA and DNA was performed on roughly 20-31 mg of unsorted bulk tissue. What was sequenced was tumor-adjacent normal liver tissue. The receptors derive from a man aged 40-49 years with primary liver carcinoma and hepatitis B virus infection.

Many counts were recorded for this clonotype. The V gene is TRBV4-1, the J gene TRBJ1-2; 8 bases map to TRBD1. CDR3 length: 17 residues. Germline CDR1 and CDR2: MGHRA and YSYEKL. V was clipped by 0 bases and J by 7 bases; unmatched bases: 13. CDR3 loop: CASSQDFVRDRSLGYTF. As DNA, the CDR3 is TGCGCCAGCAGCCAAGATTTTGTTCGGGACAGGTCCCTTGGCTACACCTTC.

This clonotype appeared many times. The rearrangement links TRBV10-2 to TRBJ2-1; D could derive from TRBD1 or TRBD2 (6 bases each). Trimming took off 2 bases at V and 0 bases at J, with 26 bases between the two ends. Germline V CDR1 and CDR2: WSHSY, SAAADI. The CDR3 sequence is 21 residues long. DNA for the CDR3: TGCGCCAGCAGTGAGCTTCTGGGACGGGAGAGAAGGGGGAGCTCCTACAATGAGCAGTTCTTC. Encoded protein: CASSELLGRERRGSSYNEQFF.

J is TRBJ2-3 and V is TRBV12-3 or TRBV12-4, with TRBD1 identical over 7 bases. The V gene end was trimmed by 6 bases and the J gene end by 4 bases; junction bases not matched to a gene: 22. CDR3 size: 19 residues. This CDR3 is CASSSPGQFSVGRADTQYF. In DNA form, the CDR3 reads TGTGCCAGCAGCTCCCCGGGACAGTTCTCGGTAGGGCGAGCAGATACGCAGTATTTT.

On this clonotype: One end of the junction is discordant with germline, which a read error may explain. The V and J genes are TRBV11-2 and TRBJ2-7; maybe TRBD2 (6 bases). The CDR3 spans 15 residues. Germline CDR1 reads SGHAT; CDR2 reads FQNNGV. DNA for the CDR3: TGCACCAGCAACCTCGGCGGGACTCTACCCTACGAGCAGTACTTC. Amino acid sequence: CTSNLGGTLPYEQYF.

Points on this clonotype: A much larger clonotype is one base distant, so this may be a read error. The genes are TRBV6-6 and TRBJ2-7; D may correspond to TRBD1 or TRBD2 (5 bases each). Germline-derived CDR1 and CDR2 are MNHNY and SVGAGI (reference sequence). The CDR3 runs 14 residues. CDR3 sequence (DNA): TGTGCCGGCAGTCTTAACGGCCTGGGGGAGAAGCAGTACTTC. This sequence encodes CAGSLNGLGEKQYF.

About this clonotype: Mismatch with germline at one junction end may stem from a read error. This rearrangement joins TRBV6-5 to TRBJ2-7; D is uncertain. From germline, CDR1 is MNHEY and CDR2 SVGAGI. This CDR3 comprises 14 residues. CDR3 protein: CASGYSMQWYEQYF. In DNA, the CDR3 is TGTGCCAGCGGTTACTCTATGCAGTGGTACGAGCAGTACTTC.

The chain uses TRBV11-2 and TRBJ2-2, with TRBD1 matching over 12 bases. V gave up 6 bases and J gave up 7 bases; unmatched junction bases: 15. The germline gives CDR1 SGHAT, CDR2 FQNNGV. The CDR3 is 18 amino acids. DNA for the CDR3: TGTGCCAGCAGGTTATCTTACTGGGACAGGGGGCATAGCGGGGAGCTGTTTTTT. It yields the protein CASRLSYWDRGHSGELFF.

Remarks on this clonotype: This may come from a read error, since a much larger clone is one base off. The genes are TRBV10-3 and TRBJ2-1, with 12 bases lining up with TRBD1. CDR3 length equals 16 residues. In germline, CDR1 is ENHRY, CDR2 SYGVKD. The CDR3 here is CAISRGQGAFYNEQLF. CDR3 coding DNA: TGTGCCATCAGCCGGGGACAGGGGGCGTTTTACAATGAGCAGCTCTTC.

A note on this clonotype: This may be a read error: a much more frequent sequence differs by one nucleotide. The chain has TRBV14 and TRBJ2-7, with D maybe TRBD2 (7 bases). The CDR3 sequence is 15 residues long. Germline assignment: CDR1 SGHDN and CDR2 FVKESK. This CDR3 reads CVSSQVTGRVYEQYF. CDR3 in DNA: TGTGTCAGCAGCCAAGTTACAGGGAGGGTGTACGAGCAGTACTTC.

In regard to this clonotype: A junction end diverges from the germline sequence, so it may reflect a read error. V usage is TRBV24-1 and J usage is TRBJ2-1; 9 bases match TRBD1. The CDR3 has 15 residues. Germline values: CDR1 KGHDR, CDR2 SFDVKD. CDR3 in amino acids: CAISATGTGYNEQFF. CDR3 coding DNA: TGTGCCATCAGTGCTACCGGGACAGGGTACAATGAGCAGTTCTTC.

This clonotype was counted ten times or more. V is TRBV4-1 and J is TRBJ1-6, with 8 bases lining up with TRBD1. J lost 9 bases, V lost 5 bases, and 9 bases had no gene match. Germline CDR1 and CDR2: MGHRA and YSYEKL. The length of the CDR3 is 15 residues. The CDR3 loop reads CASSGVGQGASPLHF. CDR3 bases: TGCGCCAGCAGCGGGGTCGGACAGGGTGCTTCACCCCTCCACTTT.

This CDR3 is CASGPLADTGELFF. CDR3 DNA sequence: TGTGCCAGCGGTCCCCTGGCGGACACCGGGGAGCTGTTTTTT. This chain links TRBV6-2 or TRBV6-3 with TRBJ2-2, with unresolved D. Germline values: CDR1 MNHEY, CDR2 SVGEGT. The CDR3 loop spans 14 amino acids. Trimming removed 8 bases at V and 3 bases at J, with 13 bases between.

The rearrangement uses TRBV28 and TRBJ2-1, with D tentatively TRBD1 or TRBD2 (6 bases each). The CDR3 consists of 16 residues. Trimming stripped 3 bases from V and 6 bases from J, with 18 bases between. Per germline, CDR1 MDHEN and CDR2 SYDVKM. CDR3 coding DNA: TGTGCCAGCAGTTTTGGAGGGACATCCTGGGGCAATGAGCAGTTCTTC. It yields the protein CASSFGGTSWGNEQFF.

On this clonotype itself: A much more abundant neighbour one base away suggests this may be a read error. V is TRBV10-3 and J is TRBJ2-1; the D gene could be TRBD1 or TRBD2 (5 bases each). The CDR3 runs 17 residues. Looked up from germline, CDR1 is ENHRY and CDR2 is SYGVKD. The CDR3, as DNA: TGTGTCACGAAAGGGACGGACGCGTCGGGGTACAACGGTGAGCAGTTCTTC. It encodes CVTKGTDASGYNGEQFF.

The CDR3 DNA reads TGTGCCAGCAGTCTCGGACTAGCTGGGAAAGATACGCAGTATTTT. Translating it yields CASSLGLAGKDTQYF. This chain connects TRBV12-3 or TRBV12-4 to TRBJ2-3; 8 bases fit TRBD2. V dropped 5 bases and J dropped 5; count of bases not matched to a gene: 9. The CDR3 consists of 15 residues.

Regarding this clonotype: Germline and junction disagree at one end, which may indicate a read error. The chain joins TRBV11-2 to TRBJ2-7; weak D call: TRBD1 (6 bases). CDR1 is SGHAT, CDR2 FQNNGV, per germline. This CDR3 region has 14 residues. CDR3 sequence (DNA): TGTGCCAACAGCCGCACAGGGAACTCCTACGAGCAGTACTTC. This gives the protein CANSRTGNSYEQYF.

This clonotype was seen a few times. In DNA, the CDR3 is TGTGCCAGCAGTACCTACTCCGGAGCGCAGTATTTT. It codes for CASSTYSGAQYF. The J gene is TRBJ2-3, the V gene TRBV25-1; D call uncertain. The CDR3 has 12 residues. Germline V gene lookup returns CDR1 MGHDK and CDR2 SYGVNS. V lost 5 bases, J lost 10 bases, and 13 bases lay in between. Full variable domain (remainder filled in from reference TRBV25-1 and TRBJ2-3): EADIYQTPRYLVIGTGKKITLECSQTMGHDKMYWYQQDPGMELHLIHYSYGVNSTEKGDLSSESTVSRIRTEHFPLTLESARPSHTSQYLCASSTYSGAQYFGPGTRLTVL.

With respect to this clonotype: A read error may produce the germline difference seen at one junction end. The chain combines TRBV11-2 with TRBJ2-1; D tentatively fits TRBD1 or TRBD2 (5 bases each). Looked up from germline, CDR1 is SGHAT and CDR2 is FQNNGV. The CDR3 loop spans 17 amino acids. The CDR3 here is CTSSLVVFQGAHDEQFF. DNA for the CDR3: TGTACCAGCAGCTTAGTGGTCTTTCAGGGAGCTCACGATGAGCAGTTCTTC. The entire variable domain, with the rest obtained from reference TRBV11-2 and TRBJ2-1, is as follows: EAGVAQSPRYKIIEKRQSVAFWCNPISGHATLYWYQQILGQGPKLLIQFQNNGVVDDSQLPKDRFSAERLKGVDSTLKIQPAKLEDSAVYLCTSSLVVFQGAHDEQFFGPGTRLTVL.

About this clonotype: A much more abundant neighbour one base away suggests this may be a read error. This chain joins TRBV10-1 and TRBJ2-7; 7 nucleotides align to TRBD1. Germline trimming cut 5 bases from V and 9 bases from J; bases unmatched to any gene: 13. This CDR3 has 14 residues. Germline assignment: CDR1 WNHNN and CDR2 SYGVQD (reference sequence). This CDR3 reads CASSTNRDRALQYF. DNA of the CDR3: TGCGCCAGCAGTACGAACCGGGACAGAGCACTGCAGTACTTC.

About this clonotype itself: One base away lies a much larger clone, so this may be a sequencing read error. The CDR3 bases are TGTGCCAGCAGTTCCGGGGCAGGGGATAAGGGCTATGGCTACACCTTC. Its translation is CASSSGAGDKGYGYTF. The chain couples TRBV28 to TRBJ1-2; D is perhaps TRBD1 (6 bases). CDR1 is MDHEN, CDR2 SYDVKM, per germline. Deletions cut 4 bases from V and 4 bases from J, with 19 bases between. This CDR3 is built from 16 residues.

A word on this clonotype: A much larger clone lies a single base off, so this may be a read error. The rearrangement uses TRBV24-1 and TRBJ2-2; D is uncertain. There are 13 residues in the CDR3. From germline, CDR1 is KGHDR and CDR2 SFDVKD. Deletions cut 4 bases from V and 5 bases from J, with 7 bases between. The CDR3 coding sequence is TGTGCCACCAGTGACGTGGGAACCGGGGAGCTGTTTTTT. It specifies CATSDVGTGELFF.

Turning to this clonotype: The junction and the germline gene differ at one end; a read error may be behind it. This sequence joins TRBV7-9 and TRBJ1-2; maybe TRBD1 (6 bases). The length of the CDR3 is 13 residues. Per germline, CDR1 SEHNR and CDR2 FQNEAQ (reference sequence). The CDR3: CDSSQTGNYGYTF. The CDR3 DNA reads as TGTGACAGCAGTCAAACAGGGAACTATGGCTACACCTTC. The full variable domain, with the rest looked up from reference TRBV7-9 and TRBJ1-2, is DTGVSQNPRHKITKRGQNVTFRCDPISEHNRLYWYRQTLGQGPEFLTYFQNEAQLEKSRLLSDRFSAERPKGSFSTLEIQRTEQGDSAMYLCDSSQTGNYGYTFGSGTRLTVV.

With respect to this clonotype: This may be a read error: a much more frequent sequence differs by one nucleotide. The chain uses TRBV7-8 and TRBJ2-2; D is possibly TRBD2 (6 bases). CDR1 is SGHVS, CDR2 FQNEAQ, per germline. The CDR3 runs to 15 residues. The V and J ends lost 2 bases and 9 bases respectively, with 16 bases between them. CDR3 DNA sequence: TGTGCCAGCAGCTTAATCCAGGGAGGTACCAGGGAGCTGTTTTTT. Translating gives CASSLIQGGTRELFF. Using reference TRBV7-8 and TRBJ2-2 for the parts outside the CDR3, the full variable domain is GAGVSQSPRYKVAKRGQDVALRCDPISGHVSLFWYQQALGQGPEFLTYFQNEAQLDKSGLPSDRFFAERPEGSVSTLKIQRTQQEDSAVYLCASSLIQGGTRELFFGEGSRLTVL.

V is TRBV19 and J is TRBJ2-1; D possibly matches TRBD1 or TRBD2 (5 bases each). The CDR3 runs 14 residues. The V gene lost 10 bases and the J gene lost 3 bases, with 16 bases spanning the gap. The germline CDR1 and CDR2 sequences are LNHDA and SQIVND (reference sequence). The CDR3: CATVGTPLYNEQFF. In DNA form, the CDR3 reads TGTGCCACTGTCGGGACCCCTCTCTACAATGAGCAGTTCTTC.

Worth noting for this clonotype: At one of its ends the junction is not consistent with the germline gene, which may arise from a read error. V and J are TRBV7-9 and TRBJ2-7; D tentatively reads TRBD1 or TRBD2 (5 bases each). CDR1 is SEHNR, CDR2 FQNEAQ, per germline (reference sequence). The CDR3 sequence is 19 residues long. The CDR3, as DNA: TGTGCCAGTAGCTCCCCGGGACCCCCAAAGACCAGCGGAGATTACGAGCAGTACTTC. Its protein is CASSSPGPPKTSGDYEQYF.

A remark on this clonotype: The junction departs from the called germline gene at one end, perhaps through a read error. This sequence joins TRBV10-3 and TRBJ2-5; D is perhaps TRBD2 (5 bases). Germline V lookup: CDR1 ENHRY, CDR2 SYGVKD. The CDR3 contains 15 residues. The CDR3 nucleotides read TGTGTCATCAGTGACTACACGGGAACCCAAGAGACCCAGTACTTC. It codes for CVISDYTGTQETQYF.

This clonotype occurred many times. The chain links TRBV6-5 to TRBJ2-7; TRBD1 might be the D (6 bases). V was trimmed by 5 bases and J by 5 bases, leaving 10 bases between them. CDR3 length: 12 amino acids. Germline CDR1 is MNHEY and CDR2 is SVGAGI. The CDR3 region is CASSQGPDEQYF. As DNA, the CDR3 is TGTGCCAGCAGTCAGGGGCCCGACGAGCAGTACTTC.

This clonotype was found many times. V is TRBV6-5 and J is TRBJ1-4; TRBD1 might be the D (5 bases). Trimming left V 4 bases short and J 6 bases short, with 12 bases between. Germline CDR1 reads MNHEY; CDR2 reads SVGAGI. This CDR3 is 14 amino acids long. CDR3 DNA sequence: TGTGCCAGCAGTTTTAGGGGAGGGGATGAAAAACTGTTTTTT. Amino acid sequence: CASSFRGGDEKLFF.

The J gene is TRBJ2-1, the V gene TRBV6-1, with TRBD2 matching 11 bases. The CDR3 is 18 amino acids. Looked up from germline, CDR1 is MNHNS and CDR2 is SASEGT. With V trimmed by 8 bases and J by 7 bases, 19 bases remained unmatched. The CDR3 loop reads CASCSQARLAGSSNEQFF. For the CDR3, the DNA is TGTGCCAGCTGTTCCCAAGCTCGACTAGCGGGATCCTCTAATGAGCAGTTCTTC.